The rows below give T cell receptor beta chains drawn from one sample of a study of cytomegalovirus exposure and HLA in healthy donors. Profiled with immunoSEQ multiplex PCR; TCRdb holds only in-frame clones, not every one. The sample contains about 160,000 clones, roughly 95% of which appear only once. Material for sequencing was PBMCs. The origin of the receptors is a woman in her late teens or twenties in good health and CMV-seronegative. Each CDR3 is given with its conserved first and last residue. Each record gives: clone size, V gene, J gene, D gene, CDR3 protein, CDR3 DNA. D genes are given only for firm matches. The size entry is marked missing in some rows and otherwise reads once, few, many or a size class.

clone size: -
V gene: TRBV6-6
J gene: TRBJ2-5
D gene: TRBD1
CDR3 protein: CASSFPGTAQETQYF
CDR3 DNA: TGTGCCAGCAGTTTCCCTGGGACAGCCCAAGAGACCCAGTACTTC

clone size: -
V gene: TRBV30
J gene: TRBJ2-1
D gene: TRBD1
CDR3 protein: CAWSLFTGGLSYNEQFF
CDR3 DNA: TGTGCCTGGAGCCTCTTTACAGGGGGACTTTCCTACAATGAGCAGTTCTTC

clone size: -
V gene: TRBV6-1
J gene: TRBJ1-2
D gene: TRBD1
CDR3 protein: CASSRGTGTNYGYTF
CDR3 DNA: TGTGCCAGCAGCAGGGGGACAGGGACCAACTATGGCTACACCTTC

clone size: -
V gene: TRBV9
J gene: TRBJ2-3
D gene: TRBD2
CDR3 protein: CASSVSGGAGLGTDTQYF
CDR3 DNA: TGTGCCAGCAGCGTAAGCGGGGGGGCCGGTCTGGGCACAGATACGCAGTATTTT

clone size: -
V gene: TRBV23-1
J gene: TRBJ1-4
D gene: -
CDR3 protein: CASSLLEATNEKLFF
CDR3 DNA: TGCGCCAGCAGTCTCTTAGAGGCAACTAATGAAAAACTGTTTTTT

clone size: -
V gene: TRBV19
J gene: TRBJ2-5
D gene: TRBD2
CDR3 protein: CASSSRTSGAQWETQYF
CDR3 DNA: TGTGCCAGTAGTTCTCGGACTAGCGGGGCCCAGTGGGAGACCCAGTACTTC

clone size: -
V gene: TRBV7-2
J gene: TRBJ2-5
D gene: -
CDR3 protein: CASSLGKTGGQETQYF
CDR3 DNA: TGTGCCAGCAGCTTAGGAAAGACAGGAGGTCAAGAGACCCAGTACTTC

clone size: once
V gene: TRBV6-5
J gene: TRBJ2-7
D gene: -
CDR3 protein: CASSYLTGPSYEQYF
CDR3 DNA: TGTGCCAGCAGTTACTTGACAGGTCCCTCCTACGAGCAGTACTTC

clone size: -
V gene: TRBV10-3
J gene: TRBJ2-7
D gene: -
CDR3 protein: CAISPTGTYEQYF
CDR3 DNA: TGTGCCATCAGTCCGACAGGAACCTACGAGCAGTACTTC

clone size: -
V gene: TRBV6-5
J gene: TRBJ2-1
D gene: TRBD2
CDR3 protein: CASSGMGLGKNEQFF
CDR3 DNA: TGTGCCAGCAGTGGGATGGGACTAGGGAAGAATGAGCAGTTCTTC

clone size: -
V gene: TRBV11-1
J gene: TRBJ2-5
D gene: TRBD1
CDR3 protein: CASSPGQVGGETQYF
CDR3 DNA: TGTGCCAGCAGCCCCGGACAGGTTGGGGGAGAGACCCAGTACTTC

clone size: -
V gene: TRBV11-3
J gene: TRBJ2-5
D gene: -
CDR3 protein: CASSLDRETQYF
CDR3 DNA: TGTGCCAGCAGCTTAGATCGTGAGACCCAGTACTTC

clone size: -
V gene: TRBV2
J gene: TRBJ1-2
D gene: TRBD1
CDR3 protein: CASSDWDRGREGYTF
CDR3 DNA: TGTGCCAGCAGTGACTGGGACAGGGGGCGGGAAGGCTACACCTTC

clone size: once
V gene: TRBV10-1
J gene: TRBJ1-3
D gene: -
CDR3 protein: CASIGGGNTIYF
CDR3 DNA: TGCGCCAGCATAGGGGGGGGGAACACCATATATTTT

clone size: -
V gene: TRBV6-6
J gene: TRBJ1-5
D gene: -
CDR3 protein: CASSDSTREKAQHF
CDR3 DNA: TGTGCCAGCAGTGACTCAACTCGGGAGAAGGCCCAGCATTTT

clone size: -
V gene: TRBV7-2
J gene: TRBJ1-6
D gene: TRBD1
CDR3 protein: CASSLGTGTNSPLHF
CDR3 DNA: TGTGCCAGCAGCCTTGGGACAGGGACGAATTCACCCCTCCACTTT

clone size: -
V gene: TRBV9
J gene: TRBJ2-1
D gene: TRBD1
CDR3 protein: CASSRTGSEGYNEQFF
CDR3 DNA: TGTGCCAGCAGCAGGACAGGGTCGGAGGGGTACAATGAGCAGTTCTTC

clone size: -
V gene: TRBV2
J gene: TRBJ2-7
D gene: TRBD1
CDR3 protein: CASSSLRDRVTHEQYF
CDR3 DNA: TGTGCCAGCAGCAGCCTCCGGGACAGGGTGACCCACGAGCAGTACTTC

clone size: -
V gene: TRBV15
J gene: TRBJ1-1
D gene: TRBD1
CDR3 protein: CATSSLPGTGTEAFF
CDR3 DNA: TGTGCCACCAGCTCCTTACCCGGGACAGGAACTGAAGCTTTCTTT

clone size: -
V gene: TRBV5-4
J gene: TRBJ1-2
D gene: -
CDR3 protein: CASSFETGRPHGYTF
CDR3 DNA: TGTGCCAGCAGCTTTGAAACAGGCCGCCCCCATGGCTACACCTTC

clone size: -
V gene: TRBV7-2
J gene: TRBJ1-5
D gene: -
CDR3 protein: CASSQYRDQPQHF
CDR3 DNA: TGTGCCAGCAGCCAATACAGGGATCAGCCCCAGCATTTT

clone size: -
V gene: TRBV7-2
J gene: TRBJ2-3
D gene: TRBD2
CDR3 protein: CASSPSGVIADTQYF
CDR3 DNA: TGTGCCAGCAGCCCTAGCGGGGTTATTGCAGATACGCAGTATTTT

clone size: -
V gene: TRBV5-1
J gene: TRBJ1-6
D gene: TRBD1
CDR3 protein: CASRGQGVDSPLHF
CDR3 DNA: TGCGCCAGCAGGGGACAGGGTGTGGATTCACCCCTCCACTTT

clone size: once
V gene: TRBV5-4
J gene: TRBJ2-7
D gene: -
CDR3 protein: CASSLDPSRHEQYF
CDR3 DNA: TGTGCCAGCAGCTTGGATCCTAGCAGGCACGAGCAGTACTTC

clone size: -
V gene: TRBV4-1
J gene: TRBJ2-3
D gene: TRBD1
CDR3 protein: CASSQDPGSSQGPDTQYF
CDR3 DNA: TGCGCCAGCAGCCAAGATCCGGGGAGTTCACAGGGGCCAGATACGCAGTATTTT

clone size: -
V gene: TRBV5-4
J gene: TRBJ2-6
D gene: -
CDR3 protein: CASSELSGANVLTF
CDR3 DNA: TGTGCCAGCAGCGAACTTTCTGGGGCCAACGTCCTGACTTTC

clone size: -
V gene: TRBV4-1
J gene: TRBJ2-3
D gene: -
CDR3 protein: CASSQDGDSSDTQYF
CDR3 DNA: TGCGCCAGCAGCCAAGACGGGGATAGTTCAGATACGCAGTATTTT

clone size: -
V gene: TRBV7-8
J gene: TRBJ2-7
D gene: -
CDR3 protein: CASSFTGAYEQYF
CDR3 DNA: TGTGCCAGCAGCTTCACGGGGGCCTACGAGCAGTACTTC

clone size: -
V gene: TRBV2
J gene: TRBJ2-1
D gene: TRBD2
CDR3 protein: CASTRGGGIRQHNEQFF
CDR3 DNA: TGTGCCAGCACCCGGGGGGGAGGGATAAGACAGCACAATGAGCAGTTCTTC

clone size: once
V gene: TRBV6-1
J gene: TRBJ2-3
D gene: -
CDR3 protein: CASSDWAGSTDTQYF
CDR3 DNA: TGTGCCAGCAGTGATTGGGCGGGGAGCACAGATACGCAGTATTTT

clone size: -
V gene: TRBV12-5
J gene: TRBJ2-6
D gene: -
CDR3 protein: CASGLVLDQTPSPISGANVLTF
CDR3 DNA: TGTGCTAGTGGTTTGGTACTCGACCAGACTCCTTCCCCCATCTCTGGGGCCAACGTCCTGACTTTC

clone size: -
V gene: TRBV2
J gene: TRBJ1-6
D gene: -
CDR3 protein: CASSPGSSYNSPLHF
CDR3 DNA: TGTGCCAGCAGCCCCGGGAGCTCCTATAATTCACCCCTCCACTTT

clone size: -
V gene: TRBV6-6
J gene: TRBJ1-3
D gene: -
CDR3 protein: CASSYYRGNTIYF
CDR3 DNA: TGTGCCAGCAGTTATTACAGGGGAAACACCATATATTTT

clone size: once
V gene: TRBV5-6
J gene: TRBJ1-1
D gene: TRBD1
CDR3 protein: CASSLVGRDRDTEAFF
CDR3 DNA: TGTGCCAGCAGCTTGGTAGGCCGGGACAGGGATACTGAAGCTTTCTTT

clone size: -
V gene: TRBV30
J gene: TRBJ2-7
D gene: -
CDR3 protein: CAWSTAGFLGEQYF
CDR3 DNA: TGTGCCTGGAGTACGGCAGGGTTCCTTGGGGAGCAGTACTTC

clone size: few
V gene: TRBV7-9
J gene: TRBJ1-6
D gene: -
CDR3 protein: CASSLDRVKVAPLHF
CDR3 DNA: TGTGCCAGCAGCTTAGACAGGGTGAAGGTGGCACCCCTCCACTTT

clone size: once
V gene: TRBV29-1
J gene: TRBJ2-7
D gene: TRBD1
CDR3 protein: CSVGGTGTTYEQYF
CDR3 DNA: TGCAGCGTTGGGGGGACAGGGACTACTTACGAGCAGTACTTC

clone size: -
V gene: TRBV5-1
J gene: TRBJ2-7
D gene: -
CDR3 protein: CASSVRVPGEQYF
CDR3 DNA: TGCGCCAGCAGCGTCCGGGTTCCGGGGGAGCAGTACTTC

clone size: -
V gene: TRBV6-1
J gene: TRBJ2-3
D gene: -
CDR3 protein: CASSDGGDTDTQYF
CDR3 DNA: TGTGCCAGCAGTGACGGAGGGGACACAGATACGCAGTATTTT

clone size: -
V gene: TRBV30
J gene: TRBJ2-3
D gene: TRBD2
CDR3 protein: CAWSIGGVADTQYF
CDR3 DNA: TGTGCCTGGAGTATCGGGGGGGTGGCAGATACGCAGTATTTT

clone size: -
V gene: TRBV6-1
J gene: TRBJ1-5
D gene: -
CDR3 protein: CASRGEGGNQPQHF
CDR3 DNA: TGTGCCAGCAGAGGGGAGGGGGGCAATCAGCCCCAGCATTTT

clone size: -
V gene: TRBV5-1
J gene: TRBJ2-1
D gene: -
CDR3 protein: CASSYGPLKPGPRYNEQFF
CDR3 DNA: TGCGCCAGCAGCTACGGCCCCTTAAAACCGGGTCCACGCTACAATGAGCAGTTCTTC

clone size: -
V gene: TRBV10-3
J gene: TRBJ2-5
D gene: -
CDR3 protein: CATSGQTQETQYF
CDR3 DNA: TGTGCCACCTCGGGACAAACACAAGAGACCCAGTACTTC

clone size: -
V gene: TRBV7-6
J gene: TRBJ1-3
D gene: -
CDR3 protein: CASSPGTGNTIYF
CDR3 DNA: TGTGCCAGCAGCCCCGGGACAGGAAACACCATATATTTT

clone size: -
V gene: TRBV5-1
J gene: TRBJ1-1
D gene: -
CDR3 protein: CASSLGQVNTEAFF
CDR3 DNA: TGCGCCAGCAGCTTGGGACAGGTGAACACTGAAGCTTTCTTT

clone size: once
V gene: TRBV27
J gene: TRBJ2-5
D gene: -
CDR3 protein: CASSPWTTSLKETQYF
CDR3 DNA: TGTGCCAGCAGCCCATGGACGACTAGTTTAAAAGAGACCCAGTACTTC

clone size: -
V gene: TRBV29-1
J gene: TRBJ1-1
D gene: -
CDR3 protein: CSVVSGWTEAFF
CDR3 DNA: TGCAGCGTTGTGTCCGGGTGGACTGAAGCTTTCTTT

clone size: -
V gene: TRBV5-1
J gene: TRBJ1-4
D gene: -
CDR3 protein: CASSLAGGFSTNEKLFF
CDR3 DNA: TGCGCCAGCAGCTTGGCCGGAGGTTTTTCAACTAATGAAAAACTGTTTTTT

clone size: once
V gene: TRBV6-5
J gene: TRBJ2-5
D gene: TRBD2
CDR3 protein: CASSYWAGGETQYF
CDR3 DNA: TGTGCCAGCAGTTACTGGGCGGGGGGAGAGACCCAGTACTTC

clone size: -
V gene: TRBV5-1
J gene: TRBJ1-4
D gene: TRBD1
CDR3 protein: CASSKGQENEKLFF
CDR3 DNA: TGCGCCAGCAGCAAAGGACAGGAGAATGAAAAACTGTTTTTT

clone size: -
V gene: TRBV6-5
J gene: TRBJ1-2
D gene: TRBD1
CDR3 protein: CASSRSDRGSGYTF
CDR3 DNA: TGTGCCAGCAGCCGGTCGGACAGGGGTAGTGGCTACACCTTC